This TCR beta chain was obtained from a study of T cell responses to AZD1222 COVID-19 vaccine. Assay used: immunoSEQ multiplex PCR; TCRdb lists only in-frame clones, some missing. The sample contains 150,000 to 190,000 clones, 90% of which appear only once. Deletions cut 4 bases from V and 7 bases from J, with 11 bases between. CDR3 size: 13 residues. The genes are TRBV12-3 or TRBV12-4 and TRBJ1-5; D is uncertain. The sequencing used peripheral blood, collected 28 days after the second AZD1222 dose. The source is an adult who received the AZD1222 COVID-19 vaccine. CDR3 sequence (DNA): TGTGCCAGCAGTTCCACCCCCTCCCAGCCCCAGCATTTT. Translation: CASSSTPSQPQHF.